Listed below are T cell receptor beta chains from one sample, sequenced in a study of T cell repertoires in cytomegalovirus infection. TCRdb itself ran the reads through MiXCR, one entry per CDR3 protein. The sample has approximately 400,000 distinct CDR3 sequences, approximately 32% seen once. Sequenced sample: PBMCs. These receptors were taken from a human donor in good health (CMV status not recorded). Some clones in this sample may be carry-over from other donors' samples. The CDR3 runs from the conserved cysteine through the conserved F or W. D genes are given only for firm matches. Size tells how often a clone was seen (once, few, many) or the class of an expanded clone, and some rows leave it out.

j_gene | d_gene | abundance | v_gene | CDR3aa | CDR3nt
TRBJ2-5 | NA | NA | TRBV5-6 | CASSLGLPETQYF | TGTGCCAGCAGCTTGGGGCTACCGGAGACCCAGTACTTC
TRBJ2-7 | TRBD1 | NA | TRBV6-8 | CASSKRQGPLSYEQYF | TGTGCCAGCAGTAAACGACAGGGGCCTCTCTCCTACGAGCAGTACTTC
TRBJ1-6 | NA | NA | TRBV4-1 | CASSQGNSYSYNSPLHF | TGCGCCAGCAGCCAAGGGAACAGCTACTCCTATAATTCACCCCTCCACTTT
TRBJ2-7 | NA | few | TRBV12-3/TRBV12-4 | CASSHTGTVLEQYF | TGTGCCAGCAGCCACACCGGGACTGTCCTCGAGCAGTACTTC
TRBJ2-5 | NA | NA | TRBV19 | CASSNGEQETQYF | TGTGCCAGTAGTAACGGGGAACAAGAGACCCAGTACTTC
TRBJ2-1 | NA | few | TRBV7-2 | CASSLRAANEQFF | TGTGCCAGCAGCTTACGGGCTGCCAATGAGCAGTTCTTC
TRBJ1-4 | TRBD1 | NA | TRBV5-5 | CASSLQGGRGEKLFF | TGTGCCAGCAGCTTGCAGGGGGGAAGAGGAGAAAAACTGTTTTTT
TRBJ2-7 | TRBD1 | NA | TRBV2 | CASMADRSTYEQYF | TGTGCCAGCATGGCGGACAGGTCGACCTACGAGCAGTACTTC
TRBJ2-7 | TRBD1 | NA | TRBV10-3 | CAISGRDSDEQYF | TGTGCCATCAGCGGCAGGGACAGCGACGAGCAGTACTTC
TRBJ1-6 | NA | NA | TRBV6-5 | CASSRDKHVPLHF | TGTGCCAGCAGTCGGGACAAGCATGTTCCCCTCCACTTT
TRBJ2-5 | NA | NA | TRBV18 | CASSPRGATTETQYF | TGTGCCAGCTCACCCCGAGGGGCAACGACAGAGACCCAGTACTTC
TRBJ2-5 | TRBD2 | NA | TRBV5-4 | CASSLAMLAGGRETQYF | TGTGCCAGCAGCTTGGCCATGCTAGCGGGGGGGCGTGAGACCCAGTACTTC
TRBJ1-6 | TRBD1 | NA | TRBV28 | CASSSPGDRSSPLHF | TGTGCCAGCAGCTCCCCCGGGGACAGGTCTTCACCCCTCCACTTT
TRBJ2-1 | NA | few | TRBV12-3/TRBV12-4 | CASSLRGRVGNEQFF | TGTGCCAGCAGTTTAAGGGGCAGGGTGGGCAATGAGCAGTTCTTC